This record looks at one T cell receptor beta chain sequence and its context. The investigators amplified TCR beta CDR3 regions from RNA transcripts. The HTBI primer set was used in a first-round RT-PCR of the TCR CDR3. TCRdb reprocessed the multiplex PCR reads via MiXCR and lists one record per CDR3 protein. The table records about 340,000 distinct CDR3 sequences, 18% of them present only once. Germline CDR1 ENHRY, CDR2 SYGVKD. Trimming stripped 0 bases from V and 2 bases from J, with 4 bases between. CDR3 size: 13 residues. The data derive from a study of T cells in Graves' hyperthyroidism and ophthalmopathy.

The sample was blood. The V call is TRBV10-3, the J call TRBJ1-2, with D hard to call. This sequence originates from a woman aged 45-65 years with Graves' hyperthyroidism. CDR3 nucleotide sequence: TGTGCCATCAGTGAGTCAGGGAACTATGGCTACACCTTC. Residues: CAISESGNYGYTF.